This entry lists 20 T cell receptor beta chains sequenced from one sample in a study of T cells in Graves' hyperthyroidism and ophthalmopathy (dated by TCRdb to about 2019). Library preparation employed multiplex PCR. Instrument used: Illumina HiSeq 2000. Amplification of TCR beta CDR3 regions was carried out from RNA transcripts. For the first round of RT-PCR on the TCR CDR3, the HTBI primer set was used together with the Qiagen OneStep RT-PCR kit. TCRdb cleaned the public reads at Q25 with fastp, built clones with MiXCR and kept in-frame beta chains. Identical CDR3 proteins give one entry, which carries the most common genes and DNA. This sample comprises about 400,000 distinct CDR3 sequences, 11% to 15% of them detected only once. The top ten clones comprise approximately 27% of the sample. What was sequenced was blood. These receptors were taken from a man aged 50-60 years with Graves' ophthalmopathy.

This clonotype was picked up many times. The chain couples TRBV5-1 to TRBJ1-1, with 10 nucleotides matching TRBD1. J was trimmed by 7 bases and V by 4 bases; bases with no gene match: 7. The CDR3 is 14 amino acids. CDR1 is SGHRS, CDR2 YFSETQ, per germline. In nucleotides, the CDR3 is TGCGCCAGCAGCGCGACAGGGGGCGCTTTTGAAGCTTTCTTT. Its translation: CASSATGGAFEAFF.

In its sample, this clonotype was seen a few times. Given a much more abundant clone one base away, this may be a read error. The chain joins TRBV20-1 to TRBJ2-3; 12 nucleotides agree with TRBD2. Per germline, CDR1 DFQATT and CDR2 SNEGSKA (reference sequence). The CDR3 is 17 residues long. CDR3 amino acids: CSARDTSGRKATDTRYF. The CDR3 bases are TGCAGTGCTAGGGACACTAGCGGGAGGAAAGCCACAGATACGCGGTATTTT.

This clonotype was recorded at least ten times. The gene calls are TRBV28 and TRBJ2-2, with D perhaps TRBD2 (6 bases). V lost 5 bases and J 5 bases, leaving 21 bases between the germline ends. The length of the CDR3 is 17 residues. Germline V CDR1 and CDR2: MDHEN, SYDVKM. In DNA, the CDR3 is TGTGCCAGCAGTGCAAGCCGGGGTAGCGGAACGACCGGGGAGCTGTTTTTT. It codes for CASSASRGSGTTGELFF. Variable domain in full (rest from reference TRBV28 and TRBJ2-2): DVKVTQSSRYLVKRTGEKVFLECVQDMDHENMFWYRQDPGLGLRLIYFSYDVKMKEKGDIPEGYSVSREKKERFSLILESASTNQTSMYLCASSASRGSGTTGELFFGEGSRLTVL.

This clonotype has ten or more counts. The chain couples TRBV20-1 to TRBJ2-1; TRBD2 aligns across 7 bases. Looked up from germline, CDR1 is DFQATT and CDR2 is SNEGSKA (reference sequence). With 6 bases clipped from V and 9 bases from J, the junction kept 17 bases outside the gene matches. CDR3 length equals 15 residues. The CDR3 bases are TGCAGTGCCGACCCCTCCAGCGGGGTTTTTAGTGAGCAGTTCTTC. This codes for CSADPSSGVFSEQFF.

This clonotype was picked up many times. The gene calls are TRBV29-1 and TRBJ2-3; D is unresolved. CDR1 is SQVTM and CDR2 is ANQGSEA in the germline V gene. V was cut by 7 bases and J by 6 bases, with 8 bases left in between. The CDR3 is 10 amino acids. The CDR3 DNA is TGCAGCGCTGCGATGGATACGCAGTATTTT. Protein product: CSAAMDTQYF.

This clonotype was seen ten or more times. This sequence joins TRBV19 and TRBJ2-3; 14 bases match TRBD2. This CDR3 spans 16 amino acids. Unmatched junction bases numbered 9, after V lost 7 bases and J lost 6 bases. The V gene's germline CDR1 is LNHDA and CDR2 SQIVND (reference sequence). DNA of the CDR3: TGTGCCAGTAACCCGGGACTAGCGGGAGTATCGGATACGCAGTATTTT. This translates into CASNPGLAGVSDTQYF.

In this sample, this clonotype turned up a few times. The chain carries TRBV9 and TRBJ2-1; 11 bases align to TRBD2. Trimming took 0 bases from V and 5 from J; bases not matched to a gene: 7. In germline, CDR1 is SGDLS, CDR2 YYNGEE. The CDR3 contains 17 residues. In DNA form, the CDR3 reads TGTGCCAGCAGCGTAGGGGGAGGGGGACTAGCGGACAATGAGCAGTTCTTC. Encoded protein: CASSVGGGGLADNEQFF.

The V call is TRBV19, the J call TRBJ1-2, with D perhaps TRBD1 (5 bases). The ends were cut back, 4 bases at V and 3 bases at J, with 30 bases in the middle. The CDR3 extends over 20 amino acids. Germline loops: CDR1 LNHDA, CDR2 SQIVND (reference sequence). The CDR3 DNA sequence: TGTGCCAGTAGTAGCTATATGGGACCAGGACAACCTATTCGCTACTATGGCTACACCTTC. Amino acid sequence: CASSSYMGPGQPIRYYGYTF.

The V and J genes are TRBV7-9 and TRBJ2-1; 13 bases align to TRBD2. Looked up from germline, CDR1 is SEHNR and CDR2 is FQNEAQ (reference sequence). The CDR3 sequence is 17 residues long. J gave up 1 base and V 5 bases, and 5 bases lay outside the gene matches. For the CDR3, the DNA is TGTGCCAGCAGCCTAGGGGGACTAGCGGGGTCCTACAATGAGCAGTTCTTC. It translates to CASSLGGLAGSYNEQFF.

Details on this clonotype: Possible read error: a much larger clone is one base away. The chain couples TRBV20-1 to TRBJ2-3; possible D gene TRBD2, 6 bases. The CDR3 length is 15 residues. Germline CDR1 is DFQATT and CDR2 is SNEGSKA (reference sequence). V lost 6 bases and J lost 2, with 18 bases in between. CDR3 in amino acids: CSAIDGGSLTDTQYF. The CDR3 DNA follows: TGCAGTGCCATAGACGGGGGTTCCCTCACAGATACGCAGTATTTT.

This clonotype was recorded many times. The rearrangement uses TRBV2 and TRBJ2-3; 9 nucleotides agree with TRBD2. The J segment lost 1 base and the V segment lost 6 bases, leaving 2 bases of the junction unmatched. Looked up from germline, CDR1 is SNHLY and CDR2 is FYNNEI. The CDR3 has 14 residues. The CDR3 sequence is CASRLAGGTDTQYF. CDR3 DNA: TGTGCCAGCAGATTAGCGGGAGGCACAGATACGCAGTATTTT.

This clonotype was observed at least ten times. V usage is TRBV12-3 or TRBV12-4 and J usage is TRBJ2-1; tentative D call: TRBD2 (6 bases). V was clipped by 5 bases and J by 12 bases, with 17 bases between them. The CDR3 runs 13 residues. CDR3 sequence reads: CASSPGLLGGQFF. CDR3 nucleotides: TGTGCCAGCAGTCCGGGACTTCTGGGGGGGCAGTTCTTC.

This clonotype was found many times. V gene TRBV27 combines with J gene TRBJ2-3; D possibly corresponds to TRBD1 (5 bases). This CDR3 contains 14 residues. Germline CDR1 MNHEY, CDR2 SMNVEV (reference sequence). The V end was cut by 10 bases, the J end by 3 bases, with 17 bases between. This chain's CDR3 is CATSRAQGTDTQYF. The CDR3 region has the DNA TGTGCCACCAGCCGTGCTCAGGGTACAGATACGCAGTATTTT.

The table lists this clonotype with many counts. The V call is TRBV11-2, the J call TRBJ1-1; a possible D gene is TRBD1 (6 bases). Germline CDR1 reads SGHAT; CDR2 reads FQNNGV. CDR3 length: 11 residues. Between the trimmed V and J ends, which lost 11 bases and 0 bases, there was a span of 7 bases. The CDR3: CAGGVNTEAFF. The CDR3, as DNA: TGTGCCGGGGGCGTGAACACTGAAGCTTTCTTT.

Details on this clonotype: A much larger clone lies one base from this, so it may be a read error. For the CDR3, the DNA is TGTGCCAGCAGGTCCGGGACTAGCGGGAGATCTGAGAACACCGGGGAGCGGTTTTTT. Its translation is CASRSGTSGRSENTGERFF. The rearrangement uses TRBV12-3 or TRBV12-4 and TRBJ2-2; 14 nucleotides match TRBD2. This CDR3 is built from 19 residues.

The gene calls are TRBV28 and TRBJ2-7; 11 nucleotides align to TRBD1. Germline CDR1 is MDHEN and CDR2 is SYDVKM. This CDR3 spans 16 amino acids. J gave up 6 bases and V 7 bases, and 14 bases lay outside the gene matches. Here the CDR3 DNA reads TGTGCCAGCAACACGGAAGGACAGGGGGCGCGCTGCGAGCAGTACTTC. This gives the protein CASNTEGQGARCEQYF.

This clonotype was seen repeatedly, ten times or more. The rearrangement uses TRBV20-1 and TRBJ1-1; no reliable D call. V was pared by 1 base and J by 7 bases, with 7 bases between. CDR1 and CDR2 from the germline V gene are DFQATT and SNEGSKA (reference sequence). The CDR3 spans 11 residues. The CDR3 here is CSARAWSEAFF. CDR3 nucleotides: TGCAGTGCTAGAGCATGGAGTGAAGCTTTCTTT.

This sequence joins TRBV20-1 and TRBJ2-1, with 13 bases fitting TRBD2. The trim removed 3 bases at V and 9 bases at J, leaving 14 bases unmatched. The CDR3 length is 17 residues. CDR1 and CDR2 from the germline V gene are DFQATT and SNEGSKA (reference sequence). The CDR3 is CSASLLAGGLNAGEQFF. The CDR3 DNA sequence: TGCAGTGCTAGTCTACTAGCGGGAGGGCTAAATGCTGGTGAGCAGTTCTTC.

About this clonotype: A read error may account for a junction end that differs from germline. The chain combines TRBV7-7 with TRBJ2-5; 7 bases are shared with TRBD1. The CDR3 covers 15 residues. Germline-derived CDR1 and CDR2 are SSHAT and FNYEAQ (reference sequence). CDR3 protein: CASSLGTGDRETQYF. In DNA, the CDR3 is TGTGCTAGCAGCTTGGGAACAGGGGACCGAGAGACCCAGTACTTC.

This clonotype has a handful of counts. V and J are TRBV28 and TRBJ1-2; 10 positions agree with TRBD1. This CDR3 is 14 amino acids long. V shed 5 bases, J shed 8 bases, and the junction held 8 bases outside the gene matches. Germline assignment: CDR1 MDHEN and CDR2 SYDVKM. As DNA, the CDR3 is TGTGCCAGCAGTCGGGGGACAGGGGTTAGCGGCTACACCTTC. Amino acid sequence: CASSRGTGVSGYTF.